Included here is one T cell receptor (beta chain) sequence, with context. No antigen is known for it. Sequencing used immunoSEQ multiplex PCR; TCRdb keeps in-frame clones, though not all of them. The table includes some 68,000 clones, less than 90% detected once. This entry comes from a study of OX40 agonist ivuxolimab in advanced cancers. Notes on the study in general: With doses of 0.1-3.0 mg/kg, partial responders showed among the lowest clonal expansion. More expanded clones were seen, on average, in CD8+ T cells than in CD4+. Which antigen the expanded peripheral T cells recognized is unknown.

This CDR3 is built from 15 residues. Germline loops: CDR1 MDHEN, CDR2 SYDVKM. Trimming cost V 5 bases and J 4 bases; bases outside gene matches: 5. This clonotype was obtained from an adult with an advanced solid tumor such as melanoma, head and neck, liver or kidney cancer. The sample in question was CD4+ or CD8+ T cells sorted from blood, obtained in a trial of the OX40 agonist ivuxolimab. This chain uses TRBV28 with TRBJ2-7; 13 nucleotides align to TRBD2. The CDR3, as DNA: TGTGCCAGCAGTCGGACTAGCGGGGGACCTTACGAGCAGTACTTC. This codes for CASSRTSGGPYEQYF.